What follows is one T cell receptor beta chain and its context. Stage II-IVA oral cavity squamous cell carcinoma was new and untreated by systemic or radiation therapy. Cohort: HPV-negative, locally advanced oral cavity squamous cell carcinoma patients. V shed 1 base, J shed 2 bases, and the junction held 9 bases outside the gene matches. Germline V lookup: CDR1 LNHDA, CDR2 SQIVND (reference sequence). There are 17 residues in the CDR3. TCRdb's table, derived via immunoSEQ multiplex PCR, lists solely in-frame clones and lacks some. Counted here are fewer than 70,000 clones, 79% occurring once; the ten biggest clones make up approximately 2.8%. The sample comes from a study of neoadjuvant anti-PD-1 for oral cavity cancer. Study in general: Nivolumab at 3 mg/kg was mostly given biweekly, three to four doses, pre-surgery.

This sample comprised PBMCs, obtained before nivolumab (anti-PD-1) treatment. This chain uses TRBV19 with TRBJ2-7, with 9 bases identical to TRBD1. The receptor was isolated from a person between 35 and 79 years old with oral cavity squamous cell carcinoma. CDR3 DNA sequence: TGTGCCAGTAGTATAGTTCCACAGGGGGCGCGGACCTACGAGCAGTACTTC. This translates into CASSIVPQGARTYEQYF.